These 20 T cell receptor beta chains came from one sample sequenced in a study of shared clonotypes between healthy human individuals. The repertoire was sequenced with immunoSEQ multiplex PCR; TCRdb's copy has only in-frame clones and lacks some. The table has about 460,000 clones, about 74% seen once; the top ten hold about 11%. Specimen: PBMCs. These receptor sequences come from a woman aged 35 to 49 in good health. Some clones in this sample may be carry-over from other donors' samples.

The J gene is TRBJ2-5, the V gene TRBV5-1, with 7 bases aligning to TRBD2. CDR3 length equals 14 residues. The germline gives CDR1 SGHRS, CDR2 YFSETQ. With V trimmed by 0 bases and J by 3 bases, 2 bases remained unmatched. The chain's CDR3 is CASSLAAGEETQYF. The CDR3 region has the DNA TGCGCCAGCAGCTTGGCCGCGGGAGAAGAGACCCAGTACTTC.

In regard to this clone: A far larger clone is a single base away, which makes a read error likely. It is likely a read error, because the conserved phenylalanine at the end of the CDR3 is missing. The chain links TRBV28 to TRBJ2-7, with 7 bases aligning to TRBD1. The V gene's germline CDR1 is MDHEN and CDR2 SYDVKM. V shed 4 bases and J 0 bases; nucleotides not matched to a gene: 6. The CDR3 runs to 15 residues. The CDR3 DNA reads as TGTGCCAGCAGTTCCAACGCAGGGGGCTCCTACGAGCAGTACTGC. Translating gives CASSSNAGGSYEQYC.

This clone was counted between two and nine times. V gene TRBV5-1 combines with J gene TRBJ2-7, with D perhaps TRBD1 or TRBD2 (5 bases each). Trimming left V 0 bases short and J 4 bases short, with 11 bases between. The CDR3 loop spans 14 amino acids. The germline V gene encodes CDR1 SGHRS and CDR2 YFSETQ. This CDR3 is CASSLAVGEYEQYF. The CDR3, as DNA: TGCGCCAGCAGCTTGGCCGTAGGGGAGTACGAGCAGTACTTC.

The chain combines TRBV30 with TRBJ2-7; TRBD2 might be the D (6 bases). This CDR3 comprises 14 residues. Trimming left V 0 bases short and J 6 bases short, with 15 bases between. Germline CDR1 is GTSNPN and CDR2 is SVGIG (reference sequence). The CDR3 loop is CAWSVRRDPPEQYF. The DNA for the CDR3 is TGTGCCTGGAGTGTTAGGCGGGATCCCCCCGAGCAGTACTTC.

This chain joins TRBV7-9 and TRBJ2-6, with D unclear. V shed 3 bases and J shed 0 bases, with 3 bases lying between them. CDR1 and CDR2 from the germline V gene are SEHNR and FQNEAQ (reference sequence). This CDR3 comprises 14 residues. The CDR3 region is CASSLISGANVLTF. CDR3 nucleotides: TGTGCCAGCAGCTTGATCTCTGGGGCCAACGTCCTGACTTTC.

This clone was detected once. Other nucleotide sequences in the sample specify the same CDR3. This sequence joins TRBV6-5 and TRBJ1-1, with D maybe TRBD1 (5 bases). V gave up 0 bases and J gave up 2 bases, with 7 bases separating them. The CDR3 contains 14 residues. Germline loops: CDR1 MNHEY, CDR2 SVGAGI. CDR3 sequence: CASSYSGGNTEAFF. The CDR3 DNA reads as TGTGCCAGCAGTTACTCCGGGGGTAACACTGAAGCTTTCTTT.

The J gene is TRBJ2-1, the V gene TRBV28; 9 bases agree with TRBD1. This CDR3 contains 14 residues. J lost 9 bases, V lost 5 bases, and 8 bases had no gene match. From germline, CDR1 is MDHEN and CDR2 SYDVKM. For the CDR3, the DNA is TGTGCCAGCAGTGAAATGACAGGGGGAATTGAGCAGTTCTTC. This gives the protein CASSEMTGGIEQFF.

The chain is built from TRBV15 and TRBJ2-7; possibly TRBD2 for D (6 bases). The V gene lost 3 bases and the J gene lost 4 bases, with 7 bases spanning the gap. The CDR3 has 12 amino acids. Germline CDR1 is LNHNV and CDR2 is YYDKDF (reference sequence). Here the CDR3 reads CATSRAGYEQYF. CDR3 sequence (DNA): TGTGCCACCAGCAGGGCGGGGTACGAGCAGTACTTC.

The rearrangement uses TRBV6-5 and TRBJ1-1, with D possibly being TRBD1 (5 bases). The CDR3 contains 15 residues. Trimming removed 0 bases at V and 2 bases at J, with 10 bases between. Germline loops: CDR1 MNHEY, CDR2 SVGAGI. For the CDR3, the DNA is TGTGCCAGCAGTTACTCTGGGACCTCAAACACTGAAGCTTTCTTT. Translation: CASSYSGTSNTEAFF.

DNA of the CDR3: TGCGCCAGCAGCCTAACGGGACAGGAGATGTACGAGCAGTACTTC. It is translated as CASSLTGQEMYEQYF. The genes are TRBV5-1 and TRBJ2-7; 8 bases agree with TRBD1. This CDR3 region has 15 residues. CDR1 SGHRS and CDR2 YFSETQ come from the germline V gene. Losses at the gene ends were 4 bases for V and 4 bases for J; bases not matched to a gene: 10.

This chain connects TRBV30 to TRBJ2-2; the D is unclear. Per the germline V gene, CDR1 is GTSNPN and CDR2 is SVGIG (reference sequence). The CDR3 is 15 residues long. V lost 2 bases, J lost 10 bases, and 20 bases lay in between. CDR3 sequence (DNA): TGTGCCTGGAGTACCTCACGCGTTAGTGCCGAGGAGCTGTTTTTT. It yields the protein CAWSTSRVSAEELFF.

A word on this clone: A much larger clone sits a single nucleotide away, making a read error possible. The sample holds other DNA sequences that translate to the same CDR3. The V and J genes are TRBV4-1 and TRBJ1-5, with 7 positions matching TRBD1. Germline loops: CDR1 MGHRA, CDR2 YSYEKL. This CDR3 is built from 16 residues. The CDR3: CASSQEARGGGQPQHF. As DNA, the CDR3 is TGCGCCAGCAGCCAAGAAGCCAGGGGGGGAGGTCAGCCCCAGCATTTC.

This clone was seen more than once but under ten times. The chain has TRBV5-1 and TRBJ1-1, with TRBD1 matching 8 bases. Trimming took 2 bases from V and 7 from J; bases not matched to a gene: 4. Germline-derived CDR1 and CDR2 are SGHRS and YFSETQ. CDR3 length: 13 residues. CDR3 in DNA: TGCGCCAGCAGCTTTGGGACAGGAGTTGAAGCTTTCTTT. This sequence encodes CASSFGTGVEAFF.

A note on this clone: A read error is possible here, since a much larger clone lies one base away. The gene calls are TRBV7-2 and TRBJ2-7, with 12 positions matching TRBD2. From germline, CDR1 is SGHTA and CDR2 FQGNSA. V was pared by 2 bases and J by 5 bases, with 1 base of the junction left unmatched. This CDR3 contains 14 residues. CDR3 residues: CASSLRLAGDEQYF. CDR3 DNA sequence: TGTGCCAGCAGCTTAAGACTAGCGGGAGACGAGCAGTACTTC. The full variable domain, in which reference TRBV7-2 and TRBJ2-7 provide the parts outside the CDR3, is GAGVSQSPSNKVTEKGKDVELRCDPISGHTALYWYRQSLGQGLEFLIYFQGNSAPDKSGLPSDRFSAERTGGSVSTLTIQRTQQEDSAVYLCASSLRLAGDEQYFGPGTRLTVT.

The rearrangement joins TRBV6-6 to TRBJ2-1; D not certain. Germline CDR1 reads MNHNY; CDR2 reads SVGAGI (reference sequence). V lost 2 bases to trimming and J lost 6 bases, with 8 bases between them. This CDR3 contains 13 residues. The CDR3 reads CASSYGLVNEQFF. In DNA form, the CDR3 reads TGTGCCAGCAGTTACGGGTTGGTCAATGAGCAGTTCTTC.

The chain carries TRBV5-1 and TRBJ1-3; D gene uncertain. This CDR3 contains 16 residues. The germline V gene encodes CDR1 SGHRS and CDR2 YFSETQ. The V end was cut by 0 bases, the J end by 0 bases, with 10 bases between. Written as DNA, the CDR3 is TGCGCCAGCAGCTTGGGCCCCCGCAGCTCTGGAAACACCATATATTTT. It yields the protein CASSLGPRSSGNTIYF.

The chain recombines TRBV19 with TRBJ2-5; no definite D call. CDR3 length equals 16 residues. Germline V lookup: CDR1 LNHDA, CDR2 SQIVND (reference sequence). Trimming stripped 1 base from V and 4 bases from J, with 16 bases between. CDR3 coding DNA: TGTGCCAGTAGTATAGGCGGCTACCCCTCCAGAGAGACCCAGTACTTC. Its protein is CASSIGGYPSRETQYF.

In regard to this clone: Only one base separates this from a far larger clonotype, so it likely reflects a read error. The chain links TRBV4-1 to TRBJ1-3, with a weak D call TRBD1 (5 bases). Per germline, CDR1 MGHRA and CDR2 YSYEKL. The CDR3 length is 18 residues. The CDR3 DNA reads as TGCGCCAGCAGCCAAGTTGGCCCAGGGACCATCTCTGGAAACGCCATATATTTT. As protein: CASSQVGPGTISGNAIYF.

For this clone: Only one base separates this from a far larger clonotype, so it likely reflects a read error. Other nucleotide sequences in the sample specify the same CDR3. This chain links TRBV25-1 with TRBJ2-1, with D maybe TRBD2 (6 bases). From germline, CDR1 is MGHDK and CDR2 SYGVNS. The CDR3 runs to 12 residues. CDR3 sequence reads: CASSGDSNEQFF. The CDR3 DNA reads as TGCGCCAGCAGTGGGGACTCCAATGAGCAGTTCTTC.

This clone was observed a few times. The V gene is TRBV9, the J gene TRBJ1-1; D gene unclear. Germline values: CDR1 SGDLS, CDR2 YYNGEE. The ends were cut back, 3 bases at V and 0 bases at J, with 24 bases in the middle. This CDR3 is 19 amino acids long. CDR3 DNA: TGTGCCAGCAGCGGAGACCCTCGCCGGGTCAGTCTCGTGAACACTGAAGCTTTCTTT. Amino acid sequence: CASSGDPRRVSLVNTEAFF.